These 28 T cell receptor beta chains were all obtained from the same sample, sequenced in a study of monozygotic twins with inflammatory bowel disease. From its re-call of the 5' RACE reads, TCRdb lists each CDR3 protein once, without DNA. The sample totals approximately 160,000 distinct CDR3 sequences. Material for sequencing was blood. The receptors stem from a human donor with ulcerative colitis or Crohn's disease, or a healthy co-twin of an affected twin (not recorded which).

J is TRBJ1-1 and V is TRBV19. The CDR3 spans 16 residues. Germline assignment: CDR1 LNHDA and CDR2 SQIVND (reference sequence). CDR3 sequence: CASSQPHHPGWSEAFF.

The chain couples TRBV6-2 or TRBV6-3 to TRBJ2-7; lacking DNA, the TRBD1 call made by TCRdb goes unchecked. The CDR3 runs to 19 residues. Per the germline V gene, CDR1 is MNHEY and CDR2 is SVGEGT. The CDR3 protein is CASSYSESPLRQGYYEQYF.

This sequence joins TRBV5-1 and TRBJ1-6; TCRdb's D call of TRBD1 is untestable without DNA. The germline gives CDR1 SGHRS, CDR2 YFSETQ. The CDR3 loop spans 13 amino acids. CDR3 residues: CASSLGTGEPLHF.

The chain is built from TRBV7-8 and TRBJ2-3; TCRdb reports TRBD2, a call that lacks DNA to check it against. The CDR3 length is 17 residues. Germline V gene data show CDR1 as SGHVS and CDR2 as FQNEAQ. CDR3 loop: CASSLATAGVGTDTQYF. Variable domain in full (rest from reference TRBV7-8 and TRBJ2-3): GAGVSQSPRYKVAKRGQDVALRCDPISGHVSLFWYQQALGQGPEFLTYFQNEAQLDKSGLPSDRFFAERPEGSVSTLKIQRTQQEDSAVYLCASSLATAGVGTDTQYFGPGTRLTVL.

V is TRBV19 and J is TRBJ2-1; with no DNA, the TCRdb D assignment of TRBD2 cannot be verified. The germline gives CDR1 LNHDA, CDR2 SQIVND (reference sequence). The CDR3 runs 16 residues. CDR3 sequence reads: CASSPGGTSGMDEQFF. Complete variable domain (other parts from reference TRBV19 and TRBJ2-1): DGGITQSPKYLFRKEGQNVTLSCEQNLNHDAMYWYRQDPGQGLRLIYYSQIVNDFQKGDIAEGYSVSREKKESFPLTVTSAQKNPTAFYLCASSPGGTSGMDEQFFGPGTRLTVL.

This CDR3 is CASSLSATGTQPFF. The chain carries TRBV5-1 and TRBJ1-1; TCRdb designates TRBD1, a call that cannot be tested without DNA. Looked up from germline, CDR1 is SGHRS and CDR2 is YFSETQ. The CDR3 loop spans 14 amino acids.

V is TRBV20-1 and J is TRBJ2-1; TCRdb returns TRBD2, unconfirmable since there is no DNA. This CDR3 spans 14 amino acids. Germline lookup yields CDR1 DFQATT and CDR2 SNEGSKA (reference sequence). CDR3 in amino acids: CSLLLDRQYNEQFF.

The genes are TRBV4-1 and TRBJ1-3; TCRdb selects TRBD1, and the lack of DNA leaves this call unchecked. Germline values: CDR1 MGHRA, CDR2 YSYEKL. The CDR3 runs to 17 residues. Here the CDR3 reads CASSQVGGGDSGNTIYF.

The genes are TRBV3-1 and TRBJ2-7. Looked up from germline, CDR1 is LGHDT and CDR2 is YNNKEL (reference sequence). This CDR3 is built from 13 residues. The CDR3 protein is CASSHRVEYEQYF.

J is TRBJ2-1 and V is TRBV20-1; TCRdb's D gene call, TRBD1, goes unchecked for lack of DNA. The CDR3 totals 15 residues. Germline values: CDR1 DFQATT, CDR2 SNEGSKA (reference sequence). This CDR3 is CSAPGPGEFFNEQFF.

The V gene is TRBV5-1, the J gene TRBJ2-7; checking the TCRdb D call of TRBD1 is not possible without DNA. This CDR3 is 14 amino acids long. The germline CDR1 and CDR2 sequences are SGHRS and YFSETQ. CDR3 residues: CASSLGTDSYEQYF.

The V gene is TRBV3-1, the J gene TRBJ2-1; TCRdb outputs TRBD2, but without DNA this stays unchecked. Looked up from germline, CDR1 is LGHDT and CDR2 is YNNKEL (reference sequence). The CDR3 is 14 residues long. The CDR3 sequence is CASSRGLAGDEQFF.

The rearrangement uses TRBV13 and TRBJ2-7; the TCRdb call, TRBD1, lacks DNA for checking. The CDR3 contains 15 residues. CDR1 is PRHDT and CDR2 is FYEKMQ in the germline V gene (reference sequence). CDR3 sequence: CASSLEDRGENEQYF.

CDR3 amino acids: CASSMARDQQPQHF. The rearrangement uses TRBV19 and TRBJ1-5; with no DNA, the TCRdb D assignment of TRBD1 cannot be verified. This CDR3 spans 14 amino acids. CDR1 is LNHDA and CDR2 is SQIVND in the germline V gene (reference sequence).

This chain joins TRBV4-2 and TRBJ2-7; TCRdb's D gene call, TRBD2, goes unchecked for lack of DNA. Germline V gene data show CDR1 as LGHNA and CDR2 as YNFKEQ. CDR3 size: 12 residues. The CDR3: CASSQRVGEQYF.

V usage is TRBV6-2 or TRBV6-3 and J usage is TRBJ2-3; lacking DNA, the TRBD2 call made by TCRdb goes unchecked. CDR3 size: 21 residues. Germline-derived CDR1 and CDR2 are MNHEY and SVGEGT. This chain's CDR3 is CASIPTLGLPKSRTSTDTQYF.

The CDR3 reads CASSRGPRETQYF. The chain combines TRBV4-1 with TRBJ2-5; the TCRdb D gene call, TRBD2, has no DNA to confirm it. Germline values: CDR1 MGHRA, CDR2 YSYEKL. The CDR3 spans 13 residues.

This rearrangement joins TRBV18 to TRBJ2-2. The germline V gene encodes CDR1 KGHSH and CDR2 LQKENI. There are 15 residues in the CDR3. The CDR3 reads CASSPRIGNTGELFF.

The rearrangement uses TRBV15 and TRBJ2-1; TCRdb's D gene call, TRBD2, goes unchecked for lack of DNA. This CDR3 is 18 amino acids long. Germline V gene sequence: CDR1 LNHNV, CDR2 YYDKDF (reference sequence). This CDR3 is CATSTPRGGWGGSNEQFF.

This chain uses TRBV20-1 with TRBJ1-2. Germline V gene data show CDR1 as DFQATT and CDR2 as SNEGSKA (reference sequence). This CDR3 has 16 amino acids. CDR3 in amino acids: CSARDSPRDWNYGYTF.

V gene TRBV7-9 combines with J gene TRBJ2-1; as DNA is missing, the TRBD1 call by TCRdb cannot be tested. The CDR3 consists of 17 residues. The germline V gene has CDR1 SEHNR and CDR2 FQNEAQ (reference sequence). This CDR3 is CASSRDRGRSSYNEQFF.

The V gene is TRBV7-3, the J gene TRBJ2-2; no DNA is available, so the TRBD1 call from TCRdb remains unchecked. CDR3 size: 17 residues. The germline V gene has CDR1 SGHTA and CDR2 FQGTGA. The CDR3 sequence: CASSLQSVQGATGELFF.

The V and J genes are TRBV6-5 and TRBJ2-5; no DNA is available, so the TRBD2 call from TCRdb remains unchecked. Germline assignment: CDR1 MNHEY and CDR2 SVGAGI. This CDR3 contains 14 residues. CDR3: CASSSTSGRETQYF.

This chain connects TRBV4-1 to TRBJ2-7. Germline assignment: CDR1 MGHRA and CDR2 YSYEKL. The CDR3 covers 14 residues. CDR3 sequence reads: CASSQVQGPDEQYF.

The genes are TRBV7-2 and TRBJ1-1; the TRBD1 assignment by TCRdb is unverifiable without DNA. The V gene's germline CDR1 is SGHTA and CDR2 FQGNSA. This CDR3 contains 14 residues. Here the CDR3 reads CASSLAPGQGGAFF.

This sequence joins TRBV7-3 and TRBJ2-3. CDR1 and CDR2 (germline): SGHTA, FQGTGA. The CDR3 runs to 13 residues. The CDR3 here is CASSQYGADTQYF. The full variable domain, in which reference TRBV7-3 and TRBJ2-3 provide the parts outside the CDR3, is GAGVSQTPSNKVTEKGKYVELRCDPISGHTALYWYRQSLGQGPEFLIYFQGTGAADDSGLPNDRFFAVRPEGSVSTLKIQRTERGDSAVYLCASSQYGADTQYFGPGTRLTVL.

The CDR3 sequence is CASSPQSVHTQYF. The gene calls are TRBV3-1 and TRBJ2-3; TCRdb selects TRBD1, and the lack of DNA leaves this call unchecked. CDR1 and CDR2 from the germline V gene are LGHDT and YNNKEL (reference sequence). CDR3 length: 13 residues.

This sequence joins TRBV5-4 and TRBJ2-3. The CDR3 has 16 residues. CDR1 and CDR2 (germline): SGHNT, YYREEE (reference sequence). CDR3 loop: CASSATTQVHTDTQYF.